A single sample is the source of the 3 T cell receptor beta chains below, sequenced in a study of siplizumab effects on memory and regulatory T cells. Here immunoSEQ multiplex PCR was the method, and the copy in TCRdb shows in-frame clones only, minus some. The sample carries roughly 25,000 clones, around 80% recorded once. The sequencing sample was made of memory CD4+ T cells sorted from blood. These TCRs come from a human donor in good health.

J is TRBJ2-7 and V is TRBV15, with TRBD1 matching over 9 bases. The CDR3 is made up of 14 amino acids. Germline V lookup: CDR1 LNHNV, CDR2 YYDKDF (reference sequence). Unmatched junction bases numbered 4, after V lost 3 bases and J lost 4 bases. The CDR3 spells CATSSDGQGYEQYF. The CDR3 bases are TGTGCCACCAGCAGCGACGGACAGGGGTACGAGCAGTACTTC. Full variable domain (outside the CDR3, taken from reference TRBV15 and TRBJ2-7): DAMVIQNPRYQVTQFGKPVTLSCSQTLNHNVMYWYQQKSSQAPKLLFHYYDKDFNNEADTPDNFQSRRPNTSFCFLDIRSPGLGDTAMYLCATSSDGQGYEQYFGPGTRLTVT.

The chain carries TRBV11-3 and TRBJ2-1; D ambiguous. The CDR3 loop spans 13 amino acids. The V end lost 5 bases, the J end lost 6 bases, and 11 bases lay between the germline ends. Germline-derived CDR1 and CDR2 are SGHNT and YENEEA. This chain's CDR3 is CASSPPDSNEQFF. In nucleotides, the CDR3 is TGTGCCAGCAGCCCCCCCGACTCCAATGAGCAGTTCTTC. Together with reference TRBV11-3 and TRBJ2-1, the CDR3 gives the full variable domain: EAGVVQSPRYKIIEKKQPVAFWCNPISGHNTLYWYLQNLGQGPELLIRYENEEAVDDSQLPKDRFSAERLKGVDSTLKIQPAELGDSAVYLCASSPPDSNEQFFGPGTRLTVL.

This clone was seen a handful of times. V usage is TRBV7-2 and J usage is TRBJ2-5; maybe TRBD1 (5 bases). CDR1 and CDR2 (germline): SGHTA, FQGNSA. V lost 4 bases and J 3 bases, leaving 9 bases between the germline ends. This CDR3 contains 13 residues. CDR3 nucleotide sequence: TGTGCCAGCAGCTGGGGCCCTGAAGAGACCCAGTACTTC. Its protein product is CASSWGPEETQYF.